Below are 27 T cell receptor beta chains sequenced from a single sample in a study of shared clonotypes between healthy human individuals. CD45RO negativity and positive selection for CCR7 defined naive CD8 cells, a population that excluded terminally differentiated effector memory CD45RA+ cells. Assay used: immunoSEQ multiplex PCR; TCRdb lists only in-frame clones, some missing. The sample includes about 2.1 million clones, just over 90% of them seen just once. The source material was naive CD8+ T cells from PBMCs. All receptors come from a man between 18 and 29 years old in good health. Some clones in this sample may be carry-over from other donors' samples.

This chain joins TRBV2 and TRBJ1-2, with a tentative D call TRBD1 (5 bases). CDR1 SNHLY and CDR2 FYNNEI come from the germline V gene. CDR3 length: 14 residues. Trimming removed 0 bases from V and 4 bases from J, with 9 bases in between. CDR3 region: CASSEAEGPYGYTF. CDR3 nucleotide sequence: TGTGCCAGCAGTGAAGCGGAGGGACCCTATGGCTACACCTTC.

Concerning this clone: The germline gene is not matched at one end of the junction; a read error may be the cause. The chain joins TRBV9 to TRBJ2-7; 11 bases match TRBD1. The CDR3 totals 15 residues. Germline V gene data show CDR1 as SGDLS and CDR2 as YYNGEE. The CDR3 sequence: CASSSSPGTGGARWF. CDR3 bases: TGTGCCAGCAGCTCTTCGCCAGGGACAGGGGGAGCCAGGTGGTTC.

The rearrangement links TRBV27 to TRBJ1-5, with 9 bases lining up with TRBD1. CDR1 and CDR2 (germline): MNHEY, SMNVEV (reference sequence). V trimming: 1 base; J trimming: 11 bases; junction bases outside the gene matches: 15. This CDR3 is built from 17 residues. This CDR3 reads CASSLLGLTGGPESQHF. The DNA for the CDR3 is TGTGCCAGCAGTTTATTGGGGCTAACAGGGGGCCCAGAGTCCCAGCATTTT.

The CDR3 is CASSPAAGGPYEQYF. In DNA, the CDR3 is TGTGCCAGCAGCCCAGCAGCGGGAGGGCCCTACGAGCAGTACTTC. The chain recombines TRBV7-9 with TRBJ2-7; 10 nucleotides line up with TRBD2. CDR1 is SEHNR and CDR2 is FQNEAQ in the germline V gene (reference sequence). The ends lost 5 bases at V and 2 bases at J; junction bases unmatched: 6. CDR3 length: 15 amino acids. The full variable domain, rest sourced from reference TRBV7-9 and TRBJ2-7, is DTGVSQNPRHKITKRGQNVTFRCDPISEHNRLYWYRQTLGQGPEFLTYFQNEAQLEKSRLLSDRFSAERPKGSFSTLEIQRTEQGDSAMYLCASSPAAGGPYEQYFGPGTRLTVT.

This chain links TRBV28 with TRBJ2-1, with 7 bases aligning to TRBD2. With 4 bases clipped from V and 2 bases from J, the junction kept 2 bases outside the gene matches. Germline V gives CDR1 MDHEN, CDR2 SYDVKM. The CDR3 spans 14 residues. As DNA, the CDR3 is TGTGCCAGCAGTTGGGCGGGAGCCTACAATGAGCAGTTCTTC. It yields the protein CASSWAGAYNEQFF.

CDR3 sequence: CASSFLPGNTIYF. In DNA form, the CDR3 reads TGTGCCAGCAGTTTTCTACCTGGAAACACCATATATTTT. The gene calls are TRBV28 and TRBJ1-3; D is uncertain. CDR1 is MDHEN and CDR2 is SYDVKM in the germline V gene. The CDR3 spans 13 residues. Trimming stripped 3 bases from V and 2 bases from J, with 5 bases between. Looking up the rest from reference TRBV28 and TRBJ1-3 gives the full variable domain: DVKVTQSSRYLVKRTGEKVFLECVQDMDHENMFWYRQDPGLGLRLIYFSYDVKMKEKGDIPEGYSVSREKKERFSLILESASTNQTSMYLCASSFLPGNTIYFGEGSWLTVV.

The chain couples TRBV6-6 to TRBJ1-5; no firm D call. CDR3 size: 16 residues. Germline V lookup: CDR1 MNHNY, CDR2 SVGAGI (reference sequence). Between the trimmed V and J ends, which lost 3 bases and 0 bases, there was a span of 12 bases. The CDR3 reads CASSYSPSYSNQPQHF. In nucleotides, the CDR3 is TGTGCCAGCAGTTATTCCCCGAGTTATAGCAATCAGCCCCAGCATTTT.

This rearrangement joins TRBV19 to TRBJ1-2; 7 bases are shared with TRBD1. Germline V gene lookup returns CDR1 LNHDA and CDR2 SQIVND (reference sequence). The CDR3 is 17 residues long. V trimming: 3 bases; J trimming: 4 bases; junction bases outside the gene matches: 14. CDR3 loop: CASSILEASDRIYGYTF. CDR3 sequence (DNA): TGTGCCAGTAGTATTCTGGAGGCCTCGGACAGGATCTATGGCTACACCTTC.

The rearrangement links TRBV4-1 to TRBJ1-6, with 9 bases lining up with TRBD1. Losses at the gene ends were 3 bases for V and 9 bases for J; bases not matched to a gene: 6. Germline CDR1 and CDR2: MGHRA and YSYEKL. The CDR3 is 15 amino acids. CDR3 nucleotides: TGCGCCAGCAGCCAGATGGGACAGGGAGGTTCACCCCTCCACTTT. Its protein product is CASSQMGQGGSPLHF.

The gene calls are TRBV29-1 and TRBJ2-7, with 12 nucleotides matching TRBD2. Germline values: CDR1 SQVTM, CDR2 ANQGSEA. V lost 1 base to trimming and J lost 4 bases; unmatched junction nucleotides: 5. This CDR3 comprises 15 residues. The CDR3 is CSVEGTSGKGYEQYF. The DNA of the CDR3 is TGCAGCGTTGAAGGGACTAGCGGGAAAGGTTACGAGCAGTACTTC.

The CDR3, as DNA: TGTGCCAGCAGTTCTCGAGGGCTAATCTACTCCTACAATGAGCAGTTCTTC. Its protein is CASSSRGLIYSYNEQFF. The rearrangement links TRBV27 to TRBJ2-1, with a tentative D call TRBD2 (5 bases). Germline V gives CDR1 MNHEY, CDR2 SMNVEV (reference sequence). The CDR3 has 17 residues. V was cut by 4 bases and J by 0 bases, with 16 bases left in between.

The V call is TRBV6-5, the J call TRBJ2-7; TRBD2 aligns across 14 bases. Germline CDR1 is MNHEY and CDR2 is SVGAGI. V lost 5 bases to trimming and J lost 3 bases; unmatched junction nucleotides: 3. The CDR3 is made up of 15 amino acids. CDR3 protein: CASSAGLAGGYEQYF. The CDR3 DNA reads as TGTGCCAGCAGTGCCGGACTAGCGGGAGGCTACGAGCAGTACTTC.

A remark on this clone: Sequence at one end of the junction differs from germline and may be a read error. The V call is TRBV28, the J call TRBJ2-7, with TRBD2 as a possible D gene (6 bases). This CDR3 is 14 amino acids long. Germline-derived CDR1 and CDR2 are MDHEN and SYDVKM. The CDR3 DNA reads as TGTGCCAGCAGCTTGCCCGGGAGCTCCAACGAGCAGTACTTC. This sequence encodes CASSLPGSSNEQYF.

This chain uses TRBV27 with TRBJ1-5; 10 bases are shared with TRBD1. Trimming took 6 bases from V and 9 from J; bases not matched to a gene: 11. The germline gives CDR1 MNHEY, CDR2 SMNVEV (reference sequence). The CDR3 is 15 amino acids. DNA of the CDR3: TGTGCCAGCAGGGAGGGGACAGGGGAGCGGAGGCCCCAGCATTTT. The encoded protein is CASREGTGERRPQHF.

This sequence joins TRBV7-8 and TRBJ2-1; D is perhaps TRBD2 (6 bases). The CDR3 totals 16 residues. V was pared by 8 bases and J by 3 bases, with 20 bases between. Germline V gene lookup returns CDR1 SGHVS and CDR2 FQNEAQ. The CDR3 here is CASVTGSGYLYNEQFF. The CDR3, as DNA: TGTGCCAGCGTCACCGGTAGCGGTTACCTCTACAATGAGCAGTTCTTC.

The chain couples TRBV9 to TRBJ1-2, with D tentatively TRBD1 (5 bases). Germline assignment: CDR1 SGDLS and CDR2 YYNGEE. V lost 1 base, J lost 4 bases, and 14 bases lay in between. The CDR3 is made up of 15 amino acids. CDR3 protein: CASSVSDRGSYGYTF. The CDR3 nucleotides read TGTGCCAGCAGCGTATCGGATAGGGGTAGCTATGGCTACACCTTC.

The CDR3 loop is CASSQDARAGGTYEQYF. The CDR3 bases are TGCGCCAGCAGCCAAGACGCGCGGGCGGGAGGGACCTACGAGCAGTACTTC. This sequence joins TRBV4-3 and TRBJ2-7; TRBD2 matches 9 bases. J gave up 2 bases and V 0 bases, and 8 bases lay outside the gene matches. Germline lookup yields CDR1 LGHNA and CDR2 YSLEER. The CDR3 loop spans 17 amino acids.

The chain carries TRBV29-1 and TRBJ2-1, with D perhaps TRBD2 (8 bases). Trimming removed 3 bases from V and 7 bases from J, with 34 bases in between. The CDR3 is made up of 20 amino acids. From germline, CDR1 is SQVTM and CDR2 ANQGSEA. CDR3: CSVEVEGGVSSGLPSNEQFF. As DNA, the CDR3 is TGCAGCGTTGAGGTGGAAGGGGGCGTTTCTAGCGGGCTTCCGTCGAATGAGCAGTTCTTC.

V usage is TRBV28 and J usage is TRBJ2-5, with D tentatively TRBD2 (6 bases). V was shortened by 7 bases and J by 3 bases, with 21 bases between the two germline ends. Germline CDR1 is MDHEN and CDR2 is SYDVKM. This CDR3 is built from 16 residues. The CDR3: CASTPSGWLGKETQYF. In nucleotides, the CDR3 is TGTGCCAGCACCCCCAGCGGGTGGCTAGGCAAAGAGACCCAGTACTTC.

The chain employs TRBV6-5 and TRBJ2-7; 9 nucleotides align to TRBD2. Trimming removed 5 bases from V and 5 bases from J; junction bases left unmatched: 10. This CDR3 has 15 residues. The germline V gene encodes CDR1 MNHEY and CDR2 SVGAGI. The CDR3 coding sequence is TGTGCCAGCAGTCCGCAGATAGCGGGAGCGCACGAGCAGTACTTC. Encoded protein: CASSPQIAGAHEQYF.

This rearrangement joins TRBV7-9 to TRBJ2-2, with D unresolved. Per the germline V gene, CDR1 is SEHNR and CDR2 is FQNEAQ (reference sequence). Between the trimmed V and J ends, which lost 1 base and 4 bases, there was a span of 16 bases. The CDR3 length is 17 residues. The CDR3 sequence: CASSLGATVGFTGELFF. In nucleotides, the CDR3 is TGTGCCAGCAGCTTAGGAGCCACAGTAGGGTTCACCGGGGAGCTGTTTTTT.

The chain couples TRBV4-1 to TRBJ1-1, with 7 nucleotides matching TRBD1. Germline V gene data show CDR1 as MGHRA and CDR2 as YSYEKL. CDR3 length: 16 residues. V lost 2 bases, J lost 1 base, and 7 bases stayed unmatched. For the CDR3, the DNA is TGCGCCAGCAGCCAACCCCCACAGGGGAGGAACACTGAAGCTTTCTTT. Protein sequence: CASSQPPQGRNTEAFF.

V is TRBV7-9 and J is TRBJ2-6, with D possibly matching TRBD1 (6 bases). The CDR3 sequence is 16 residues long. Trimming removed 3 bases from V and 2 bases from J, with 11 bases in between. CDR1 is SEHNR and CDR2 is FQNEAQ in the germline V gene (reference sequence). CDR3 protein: CASSFRDITGANVLTF. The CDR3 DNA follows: TGTGCCAGCAGCTTTAGGGACATCACTGGGGCCAACGTCCTGACTTTC.

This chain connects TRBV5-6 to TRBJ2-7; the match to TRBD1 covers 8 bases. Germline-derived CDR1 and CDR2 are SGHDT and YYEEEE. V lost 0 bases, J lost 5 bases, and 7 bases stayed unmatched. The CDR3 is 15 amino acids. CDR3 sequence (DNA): TGTGCCAGCAGCTTGGGGACAGGGCCCTCGGACGAGCAGTACTTC. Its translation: CASSLGTGPSDEQYF.

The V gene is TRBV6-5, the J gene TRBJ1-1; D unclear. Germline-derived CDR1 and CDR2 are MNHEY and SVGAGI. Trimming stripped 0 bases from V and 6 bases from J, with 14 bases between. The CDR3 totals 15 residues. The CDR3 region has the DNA TGTGCCAGCAGTTACTCGATTCGGCAGGACGCTGAAGCTTTCTTT. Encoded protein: CASSYSIRQDAEAFF.

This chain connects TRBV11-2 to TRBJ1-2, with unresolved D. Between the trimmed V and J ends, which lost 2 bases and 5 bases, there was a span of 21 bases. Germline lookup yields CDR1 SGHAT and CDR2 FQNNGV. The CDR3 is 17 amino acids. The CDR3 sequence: CASSLSLERARGYGYTF. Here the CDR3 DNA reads TGTGCCAGCAGCTTATCCCTAGAGAGGGCTCGGGGATATGGCTACACCTTC.

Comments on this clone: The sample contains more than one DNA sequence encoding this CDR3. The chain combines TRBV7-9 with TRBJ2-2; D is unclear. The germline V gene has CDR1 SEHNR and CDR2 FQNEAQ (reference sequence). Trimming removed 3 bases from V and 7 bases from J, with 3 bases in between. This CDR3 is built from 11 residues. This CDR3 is CASSLVGELFF. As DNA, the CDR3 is TGTGCCAGCAGCTTGGTCGGGGAGCTGTTTTTT. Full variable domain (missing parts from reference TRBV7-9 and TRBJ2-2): DTGVSQNPRHKITKRGQNVTFRCDPISEHNRLYWYRQTLGQGPEFLTYFQNEAQLEKSRLLSDRFSAERPKGSFSTLEIQRTEQGDSAMYLCASSLVGELFFGEGSRLTVL.